What follows is one T cell receptor (beta chain) and its context. Germline loops: CDR1 ENHRY, CDR2 SYGVKD. This CDR3 is 12 amino acids long. Trimming took 6 bases from V and 8 from J, leaving 11 bases between them. TCRdb recomputed calls from the 5' RACE reads with MiXCR, one row per CDR3 protein. The table records roughly 690,000 distinct CDR3 sequences, approximately 21% of them present only once. The data were obtained in a study of identical twins. A further study also used this sample, focusing on T cells expressing NK-cell markers.

The sample comprised PBMCs. The chain carries TRBV10-3 and TRBJ2-1; D is ambiguous. The clonotype originates from a woman between 18 and 29 years old in good health. CDR3 region: CAISRLEDEQFF. Written as DNA, the CDR3 is TGTGCCATCAGCCGTCTAGAGGATGAGCAGTTCTTC.